This T cell receptor beta chain derives from a study of beta chain features in type 1 diabetes. Overall study results and limits: The similarity of naive, central memory and Treg TCRB repertoires appeared greater among patients than among healthy donors.

A remark on this clone: Its cognate antigen is unknown. The same CDR3 arises from other DNA sequences in this sample as well.

Investigators reverse transcribed all isolated RNA, so they sequenced expressed TCRB transcripts. The repertoire was sequenced with immunoSEQ multiplex PCR; TCRdb's copy has only in-frame clones and lacks some. The table includes hundreds of thousands of clones, roughly 15% detected once. The CDR3 sequence is 13 residues long. Per the germline V gene, CDR1 is SGHRS and CDR2 is YFSETQ. Between the trimmed V and J ends, which lost 0 bases and 6 bases, there was a span of 7 bases. This chain connects TRBV5-1 to TRBJ2-1; the D call may be TRBD1 or TRBD2 (5 bases each). The TCR comes from a man aged 18 to 35 in good health. The sequencing input was naive CD4+ T cells from blood. The CDR3 region is CASSLGGVNEQFF. CDR3 nucleotide sequence: TGCGCCAGCAGCTTGGGAGGGGTCAATGAGCAGTTCTTC.